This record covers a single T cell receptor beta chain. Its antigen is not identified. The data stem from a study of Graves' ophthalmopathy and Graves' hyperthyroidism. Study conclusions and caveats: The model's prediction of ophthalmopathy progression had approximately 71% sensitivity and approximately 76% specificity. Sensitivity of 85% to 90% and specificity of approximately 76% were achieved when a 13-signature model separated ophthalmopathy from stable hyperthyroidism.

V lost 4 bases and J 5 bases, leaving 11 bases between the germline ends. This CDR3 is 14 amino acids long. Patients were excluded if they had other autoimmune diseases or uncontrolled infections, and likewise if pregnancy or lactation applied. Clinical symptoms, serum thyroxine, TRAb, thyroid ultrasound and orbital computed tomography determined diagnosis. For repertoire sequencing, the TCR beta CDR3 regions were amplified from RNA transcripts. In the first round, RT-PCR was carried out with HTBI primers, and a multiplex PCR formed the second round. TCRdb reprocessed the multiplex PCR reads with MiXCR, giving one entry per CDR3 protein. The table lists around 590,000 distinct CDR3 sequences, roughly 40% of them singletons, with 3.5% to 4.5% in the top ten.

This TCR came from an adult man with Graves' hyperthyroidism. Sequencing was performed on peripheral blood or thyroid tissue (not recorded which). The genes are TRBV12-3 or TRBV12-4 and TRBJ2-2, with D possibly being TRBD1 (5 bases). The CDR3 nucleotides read TGTGCCAGCAGTTCCAGGGTTGGAACCGGGGAGCTGTTTTTT. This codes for CASSSRVGTGELFF.